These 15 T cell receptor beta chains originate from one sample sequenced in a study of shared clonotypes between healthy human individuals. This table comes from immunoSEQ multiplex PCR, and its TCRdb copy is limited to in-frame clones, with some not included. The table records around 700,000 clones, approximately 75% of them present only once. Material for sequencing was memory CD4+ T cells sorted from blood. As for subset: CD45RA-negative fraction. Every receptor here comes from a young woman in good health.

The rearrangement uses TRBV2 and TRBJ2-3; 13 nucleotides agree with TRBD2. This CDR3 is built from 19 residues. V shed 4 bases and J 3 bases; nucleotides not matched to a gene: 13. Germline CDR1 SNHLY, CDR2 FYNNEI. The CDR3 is CASSVTWTSGSGRTDTQYF. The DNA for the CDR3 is TGTGCCAGCAGTGTAACTTGGACTAGCGGGAGCGGGAGGACAGATACGCAGTATTTT.

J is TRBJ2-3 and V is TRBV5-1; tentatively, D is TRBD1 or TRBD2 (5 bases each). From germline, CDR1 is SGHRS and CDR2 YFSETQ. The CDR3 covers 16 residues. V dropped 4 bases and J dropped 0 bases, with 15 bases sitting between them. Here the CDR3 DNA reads TGCGCCAGCAGCCTAGTGGGGACCCAGAGCACAGATACGCAGTATTTT. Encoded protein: CASSLVGTQSTDTQYF.

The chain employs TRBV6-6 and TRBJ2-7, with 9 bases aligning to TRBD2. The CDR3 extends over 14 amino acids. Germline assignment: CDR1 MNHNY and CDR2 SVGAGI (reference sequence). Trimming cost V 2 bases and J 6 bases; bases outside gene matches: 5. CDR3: CASSYLAGRAEQYF. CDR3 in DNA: TGTGCCAGCAGTTACCTAGCGGGGCGGGCCGAGCAGTACTTC.

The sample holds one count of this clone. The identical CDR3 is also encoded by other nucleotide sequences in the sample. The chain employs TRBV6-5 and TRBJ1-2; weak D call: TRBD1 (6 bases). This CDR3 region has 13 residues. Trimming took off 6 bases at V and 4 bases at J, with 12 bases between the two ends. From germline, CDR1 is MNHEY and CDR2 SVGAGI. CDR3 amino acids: CASSSTGPYGYTF. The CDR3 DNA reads TGTGCCAGCAGCTCTACAGGGCCCTATGGCTACACCTTC.

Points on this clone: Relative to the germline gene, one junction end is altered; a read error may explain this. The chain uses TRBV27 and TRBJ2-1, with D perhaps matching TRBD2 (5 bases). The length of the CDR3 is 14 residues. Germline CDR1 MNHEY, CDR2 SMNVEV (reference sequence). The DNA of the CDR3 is TGTGCCAGCAGTATTCCGGGGTCCTTCAATGAGCAGTTCTTC. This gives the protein CASSIPGSFNEQFF.

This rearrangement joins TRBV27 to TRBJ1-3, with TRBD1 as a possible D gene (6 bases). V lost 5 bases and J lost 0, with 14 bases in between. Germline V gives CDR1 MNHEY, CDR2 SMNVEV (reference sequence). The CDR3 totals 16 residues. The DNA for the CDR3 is TGTGCCAGCAGTAGAAAGGGGGGCCTCTCTGGAAACACCATATATTTT. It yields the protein CASSRKGGLSGNTIYF.

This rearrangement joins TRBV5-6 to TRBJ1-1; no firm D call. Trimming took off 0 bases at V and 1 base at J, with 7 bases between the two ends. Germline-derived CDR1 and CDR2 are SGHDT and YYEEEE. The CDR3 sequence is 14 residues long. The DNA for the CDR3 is TGTGCCAGCAGCTTGGGCACGAGGAACACTGAAGCTTTCTTT. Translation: CASSLGTRNTEAFF.

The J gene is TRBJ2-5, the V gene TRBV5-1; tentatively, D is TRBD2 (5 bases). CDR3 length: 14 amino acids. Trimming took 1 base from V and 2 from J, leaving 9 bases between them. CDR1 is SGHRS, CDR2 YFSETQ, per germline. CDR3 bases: TGCGCCAGCAGCTTGTTAGCGATACAAGAGACCCAGTACTTC. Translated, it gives CASSLLAIQETQYF.

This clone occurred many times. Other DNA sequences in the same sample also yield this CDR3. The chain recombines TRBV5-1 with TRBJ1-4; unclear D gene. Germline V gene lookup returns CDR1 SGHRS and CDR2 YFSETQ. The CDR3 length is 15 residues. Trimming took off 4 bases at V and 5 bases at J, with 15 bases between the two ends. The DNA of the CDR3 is TGCGCCAGCAGCCCCCTCGGGGAGGTGAATGAAAAACTGTTTTTT. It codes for CASSPLGEVNEKLFF. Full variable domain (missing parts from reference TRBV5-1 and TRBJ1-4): KAGVTQTPRYLIKTRGQQVTLSCSPISGHRSVSWYQQTPGQGLQFLFEYFSETQRNKGNFPGRFSGRQFSNSRSEMNVSTLELGDSALYLCASSPLGEVNEKLFFGSGTQLSVL.

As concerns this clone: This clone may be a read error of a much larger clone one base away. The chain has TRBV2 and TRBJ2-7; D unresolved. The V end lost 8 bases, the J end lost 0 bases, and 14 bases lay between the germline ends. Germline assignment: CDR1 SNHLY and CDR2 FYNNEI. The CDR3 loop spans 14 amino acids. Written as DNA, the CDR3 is TGTGCCAGCTCTTTTGGACGGAACTCCTACGAGCAGTACTTC. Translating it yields CASSFGRNSYEQYF.

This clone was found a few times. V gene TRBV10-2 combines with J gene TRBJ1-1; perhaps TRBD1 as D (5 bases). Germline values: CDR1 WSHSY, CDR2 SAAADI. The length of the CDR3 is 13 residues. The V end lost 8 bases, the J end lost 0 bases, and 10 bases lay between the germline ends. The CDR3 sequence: CASGGRVNTEAFF. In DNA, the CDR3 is TGCGCCAGCGGGGGACGGGTGAACACTGAAGCTTTCTTT.

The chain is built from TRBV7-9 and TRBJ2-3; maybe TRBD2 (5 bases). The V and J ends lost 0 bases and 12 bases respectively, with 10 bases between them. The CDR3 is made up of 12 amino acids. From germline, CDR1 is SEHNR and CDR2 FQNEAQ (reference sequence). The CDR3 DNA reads TGTGCCAGCAGCTTAGCGGACTGGAGTCAGTATTTT. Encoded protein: CASSLADWSQYF.

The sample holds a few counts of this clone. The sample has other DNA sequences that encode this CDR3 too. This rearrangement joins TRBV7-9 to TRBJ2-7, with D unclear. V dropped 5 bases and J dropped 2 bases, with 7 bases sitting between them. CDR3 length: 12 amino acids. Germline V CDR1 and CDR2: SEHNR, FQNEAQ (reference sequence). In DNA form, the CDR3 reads TGTGCCAGCAGCCGGACCCCCTACGAGCAGTACTTC. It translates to CASSRTPYEQYF. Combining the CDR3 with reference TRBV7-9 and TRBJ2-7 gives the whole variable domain DTGVSQNPRHKITKRGQNVTFRCDPISEHNRLYWYRQTLGQGPEFLTYFQNEAQLEKSRLLSDRFSAERPKGSFSTLEIQRTEQGDSAMYLCASSRTPYEQYFGPGTRLTVT.

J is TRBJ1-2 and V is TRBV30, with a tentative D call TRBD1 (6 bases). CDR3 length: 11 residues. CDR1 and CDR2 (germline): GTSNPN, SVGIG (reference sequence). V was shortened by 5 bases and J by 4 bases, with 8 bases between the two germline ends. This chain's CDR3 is CAWGQRYGYTF. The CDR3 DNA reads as TGTGCCTGGGGACAGCGCTATGGCTACACCTTC. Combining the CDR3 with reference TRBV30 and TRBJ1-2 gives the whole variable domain SQTIHQWPATLVQPVGSPLSLECTVEGTSNPNLYWYRQAAGRGLQLLFYSVGIGQISSEVPQNLSASRPQDRQFILSSKKLLLSDSGFYLCAWGQRYGYTFGSGTRLTVV.

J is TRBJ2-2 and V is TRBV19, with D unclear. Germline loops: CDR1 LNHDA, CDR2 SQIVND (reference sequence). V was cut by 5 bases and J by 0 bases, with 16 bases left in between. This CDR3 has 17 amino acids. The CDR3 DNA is TGTGCCAGTAGTCCCCCCCGAATCGGGTCGAACACCGGGGAGCTGTTTTTT. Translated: CASSPPRIGSNTGELFF.